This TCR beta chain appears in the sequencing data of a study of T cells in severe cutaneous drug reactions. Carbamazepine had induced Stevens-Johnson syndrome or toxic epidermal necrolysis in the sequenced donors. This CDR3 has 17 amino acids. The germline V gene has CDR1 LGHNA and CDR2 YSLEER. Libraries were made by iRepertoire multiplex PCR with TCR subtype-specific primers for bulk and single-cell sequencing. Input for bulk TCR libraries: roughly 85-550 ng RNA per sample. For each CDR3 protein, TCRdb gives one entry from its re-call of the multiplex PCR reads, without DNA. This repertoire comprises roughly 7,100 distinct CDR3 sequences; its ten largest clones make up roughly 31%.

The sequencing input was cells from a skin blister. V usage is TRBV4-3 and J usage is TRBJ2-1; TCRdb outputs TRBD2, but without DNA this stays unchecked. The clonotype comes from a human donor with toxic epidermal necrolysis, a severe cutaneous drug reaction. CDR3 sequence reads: CASSQDPASGRINEQFF.